This TCR beta chain was captured by sequencing in a study of cytomegalovirus exposure and HLA in healthy donors (dated by TCRdb to about 2017). For the wider study: According to an earlier analysis of 550 to 750 of the donors, roughly 180 million T cells yielded 90 million to 140 million unique TCR beta sequences and 276 Gb of sequence data. A later genetic analysis took genome-wide SNP genotypes for 398 of the 666 donors and used that subset as a discovery cohort. To predict cytomegalovirus infection status, the study brought together high-throughput TCR immunosequencing, statistical association of individual TCRs with disease status, and machine learning. To study patterns of TCR occurrence, a later analysis re-analyzed previously published TCR beta repertoires from 500 to 850 donors and added high-resolution HLA genotyping. All discovery cohort repertoires had been generated on a single sequencing platform. The study profiled the T cell repertoires of under 850 subjects by immunosequencing and related them to cytomegalovirus serostatus. Class I and class II HLA loci were covered by the typing at four-digit resolution. The study aimed to test whether cataloging public T cell receptors could reveal signatures of past pathogen exposure. An earlier analysis of roughly 580 of the donors used high-throughput TCR beta sequencing to judge whether each TCR beta V gene segment behaved as functional or pseudogenic. Donor age, sex, ethnicity and CMV serostatus were collected together with the repertoire data. An early release that covered fewer than 750 HLA-typed donors contained approximately 300 gigabases of sequencing data and 85 million to 100 million unique TCR sequences. The number of typed donors differed by locus: roughly 629-640 for A, B, C, DRB1 and DQB1; some 500 for DQA1; some 590 for DPA1; and around 470 for DPB1. In the later analysis, no new phenotypic data were used to find candidate immune exposures; instead, reliance was placed on TCR beta sequences and their occurrence across donors. Besides the first cohort of about 730 subjects, a separate validation cohort made up of roughly 120 different subjects was used. Among about 390 genotyped donors of the cohort, an average of around 240,000 unique TCR beta nucleotide sequences were sequenced per donor, about a sixth of them non-productive. Roughly 5 DR-DQ haplotypes were handled as single units for association and clustering, since linkage in the cohort was strong. Of the 350 to 400 genotyped donors, about 84% fell in the genetic ancestry cluster associated with self-reported Caucasian donors. What the work shows at the level of the full study, not this receptor alone: Several of the top co-occurrence clusters appeared to be linked to parvovirus B19, influenza, CMV and Epstein-Barr virus, according to a later analysis. According to a later analysis, most CMV-associated TCR beta chains appeared to be HLA-restricted, and the HLA associations seemed to be driven largely by CMV exposure. A cluster of highly shared sequence variants was judged likely to be a technical artifact of the sequencing pipeline. In both the original and validation cohorts, the classifier was reported to diagnose cytomegalovirus status with high specificity and sensitivity. Fewer than 20 rarely observed V segments, including chromosome 9 orphons, were excluded from the earlier analysis of several hundred of the donors because counts were too low. Roughly uniform sequencing depth across donors was assumed in presence/absence analyses, although this assumption may not hold. The cohort was sequenced for TCR beta chains only, and without alpha or paired-chain data the features that could be detected were limited. A later genetic analysis associated a missense DCLRE1C variant with V-gene and J-gene trimming of TCR beta chains, and an independent cohort replicated the association. In the study, approximately 160 TCR beta chains were listed as associated with cytomegalovirus. Across donors, most TCR sequences were observed very rarely, whereas some public TCRs were present in many individuals. A further reported finding was that TCR beta sequences accurately predicted the HLA-A and HLA-B alleles for most subjects in the first cohort. According to a later genetic analysis, donors in an Asian-associated ancestry cluster had fewer N-insertions in productive TCRs than the approximately 700-donor mean. Correlated functional status among segregating V segments might reflect linkage disequilibrium, but an unknown experimental factor could not be ruled out. Because HLA typing was missing for some donors at each locus, association tests included only the typed subset. According to a later analysis, TCR association rates differed among HLA loci, with DRB1 alleles showing the most associated TCRs and HLA-C alleles showing the fewest. A later analysis associated around 16,000 TCR beta sequences with specific HLA alleles at a false discovery rate of 0.05. For the cohort, immune exposure information was limited to CMV serostatus. In vitro tests confirmed that three of the cytomegalovirus-associated TCR beta chains recognize cytomegalovirus antigens. Some IMGT-functional V segments, including TRBV6-2 and TRBV6-3, could not be distinguished by the 87-base-pair reads and were therefore excluded. The authors suggested that the approach could potentially be extended to other disease states and immunological phenotypes. Strong co-occurrence of HLA alleles, especially DR and DQ, made assigning TCR associations to individual alleles difficult. In a later analysis, HLA-associated TCR beta chains showed more clonal expansion and lower generation probabilities than non-associated chains that were equally common. In an earlier analysis of roughly 500 of the donors, most TCR beta V segments appeared in productive rearrangements about 87% or about 30% of the time, broadly matching IMGT annotations.

In total, more than 500 healthy bone marrow donors made up the cohort. All cohort members were sampled while nominally healthy, although unrecorded immune exposures were likely present. The donor tested CMV seropositive and was one of the 289 seropositive cohort members. A peripheral blood sample was collected from each donor, and TCR beta sequencing was performed on peripheral blood mononuclear cells. The Qiagen DNeasy Blood Extraction Kit was used to extract genomic DNA from the blood cell samples. This clone appeared once. The antigen this receptor binds is unknown. No clone much larger than this one lies a single base away; base qualities are absent. Receptor libraries were prepared by the immunoSEQ multiplex PCR assay. A mixture of 60 forward primers for TCR Vbeta segments and 13 reverse primers for TCR Jbeta segments was used in the multiplex PCR. The CDR3 region of rearranged TCR beta genes was amplified from genomic DNA with a multiplex PCR assay. The Illumina HiSeq System was used to sequence the amplified TCR beta libraries as 87-base-pair reads. The authors' pipeline ran thus. A later analysis counted about 80 million unique TCR beta chains across the 700 or so repertoires, and some 12 million of these chains were shared by at least two donors. Raw reads were error-corrected and collapsed into unique sequences with a nearest-neighbor algorithm that merged closely related sequences to remove PCR and sequencing errors. Alignment of CDR3 sequences to IMGT reference sequences was used to assign V, D and J gene segments. For a sequence to be retained, a match of at least six nucleotides to both a V gene segment and a J gene segment was required. Rearrangements were called productive when the CDR3 lacked stop codons and stayed in frame with V and J; all others were non-productive. Following IMGT convention, CDR3 was defined as the stretch from the second conserved V-encoded cysteine to the conserved J-encoded phenylalanine. Sequences without an unambiguous match to a single V gene segment were excluded from the earlier analysis of 587 of the donors. An earlier analysis of over 450 of the donors classified V segments as functional when productive rearrangements were above 56.7% and as segregating when the standard deviation between donors was above 5%. A statistical classification framework was built for diagnosing cytomegalovirus status from the catalog of TCR beta chain sequences. A later analysis assigned V and J genes by comparing TCR nucleotide sequences with IMGT/GENE-DB human TR gene sequences. The TCRdist pipeline was used in a later analysis to assign CDR3 sequences and most-parsimonious VDJ recombination scenarios. In a later analysis, every TCR beta chain was defined by the combination of its CDR3 amino acid sequence and its V-gene family, and reads without a unique V-gene family were dropped. In a later analysis, 450 to 600 highly shared, low-generation-probability nucleotide sequences were removed to address suspected cross-contamination and a sequencing artifact. For each public chain, a later analysis derived a clonal expansion index from normalized ranks of inferred template counts within each repertoire. In a later analysis, generation probabilities were computed using a VDJ recombination model fitted to out-of-frame rearrangements, and the results were checked against IGoR. A later analysis scored TCR-TCR, TCR-HLA and TCR-CMV co-occurrence with hypergeometric tests, applying a repertoire-size bias correction to TCR pairs. False discovery rates were estimated in a later analysis by permuting HLA or CMV assignments 20 times. In a later analysis, co-occurring TCRs were grouped using DBSCAN, with TCRdist sequence similarity added in when clustering inside HLA-allele-positive subsets. Repertoires with fewer than 30,000 or more than 120,000 public chains, plus five repertoires with anomalous nucleotide sharing, were excluded from co-occurrence clustering. Here the immuneACCESS table is served through TCRdb, limited to in-frame sequences with V and J called. Missing clones are a known gap in these copies; in checked studies unresolved V genes cover under half, and the rest lacks a known reason. The V and J calls and clone size come from that table; D and trimming were worked out from the DNA. The sample includes under 200,000 clones, with roughly 82% observed a single time. The top ten hold over 2% of the sample.

The CDR3 runs 14 residues from the cysteine to the phenylalanine. The only DNA kept is the CDR3, 42 bases in frame from the first base. V ends up 8 bases short and J 4 bases short, with an unmatched junction base count of 9. From a lookup of the germline V gene (reference sequence), CDR1 and CDR2 are MNHEY and SMNVEV. This receptor was taken from a woman aged 45-65 years in good health and CMV-seropositive. Sequenced: PBMCs. The chain employs TRBV27 and TRBJ2-3; TRBD2 aligns with 7 central bases. In nucleotides, the sequence is TGTGCCAGCCAAGCGGCCGCGGGGGCAGATACGCAGTATTTT. It codes for CASQAAAGADTQYF.